The 18 T cell receptor beta chains below were found in one sample sequenced in a study of T-cell reconstitution after alpha-beta-depleted transplantation in children. Unique molecular identifiers were built into the TCRbeta library. TCRdb reprocessed the PCR reads via MiXCR and lists one record per CDR3 protein. This table has roughly 220,000 distinct CDR3 sequences, 9.7% appearing once. The sequencing used PBMCs from the stem cell graft donor, collected from the stem cell graft. Source of these receptors: a human donor who donated a stem cell graft to a child with SCID.

Only a few counts were recorded for this clonotype. The chain links TRBV19 to TRBJ2-1; 12 nucleotides match TRBD1. Germline-derived CDR1 and CDR2 are LNHDA and SQIVND (reference sequence). The trim removed 4 bases at V and 7 bases at J, leaving 8 bases unmatched. CDR3 length equals 16 residues. Here the CDR3 reads CASSRGQGAAGNEQFF. The CDR3 coding sequence is TGTGCCAGTAGTAGGGGACAGGGGGCGGCGGGGAATGAGCAGTTCTTC.

This clonotype was recorded at least ten times. The rearrangement links TRBV4-1 to TRBJ1-2; a possible D gene is TRBD1 (5 bases). CDR1 is MGHRA and CDR2 is YSYEKL in the germline V gene. V was trimmed by 3 bases and J by 4 bases, leaving 21 bases between them. The CDR3 has 17 amino acids. In DNA, the CDR3 is TGCGCCAGCAGCCATTACTCGGGGGACTTTGGGGGCTATGGCTACACCTTC. It codes for CASSHYSGDFGGYGYTF.

The table lists this clonotype with many counts. The chain has TRBV5-5 and TRBJ2-7; D not resolved. Trimming took off 2 bases at V and 3 bases at J, with 9 bases between the two ends. The CDR3 length is 13 residues. CDR1 and CDR2 (germline): SGHKS, YYEKEE (reference sequence). CDR3 in DNA: TGTGCCAGCAGCTTCGGCAGGAACTACGAGCAGTACTTC. Translation gives CASSFGRNYEQYF.

The sample holds many counts of this clonotype. J is TRBJ2-2 and V is TRBV7-2; D uncertain. With 5 bases removed from V and 2 bases from J, the gap between germline ends came to 15 bases. The V gene's germline CDR1 is SGHTA and CDR2 FQGNSA. The CDR3 loop spans 16 amino acids. The CDR3 here is CASSNPKTGNTGELFF. CDR3 nucleotide sequence: TGTGCCAGCAGCAATCCTAAGACCGGCAACACCGGGGAGCTGTTTTTT.

Many counts were recorded for this clonotype. The V and J genes are TRBV20-1 and TRBJ1-6; no reliable D call. The germline V and J ends were trimmed by 3 bases and 8 bases, with 11 bases remaining between them. CDR1 and CDR2 (germline): DFQATT, SNEGSKA (reference sequence). CDR3 length: 13 residues. The CDR3 spells CSASFRRDSPLHF. The CDR3 bases are TGCAGTGCTAGTTTCCGAAGGGATTCACCCCTCCACTTT.

This clonotype has at least ten counts. The rearrangement links TRBV7-2 to TRBJ2-3; 10 positions match TRBD2. V shed 2 bases, J shed 4 bases, and the junction held 3 bases outside the gene matches. From germline, CDR1 is SGHTA and CDR2 FQGNSA. The CDR3 runs to 15 residues. This chain's CDR3 is CASSLSGGAPDTQYF. The DNA of the CDR3 is TGTGCCAGCAGCTTAAGCGGGGGGGCGCCAGATACGCAGTATTTT.

At least ten counts were recorded for this clonotype. The chain recombines TRBV6-5 with TRBJ1-1; D remains unclear. CDR1 MNHEY and CDR2 SVGAGI come from the germline V gene. CDR3 length: 15 residues. Between the trimmed V and J ends, which lost 0 bases and 1 base, there was a span of 9 bases. CDR3 in amino acids: CASSYSSPPNTEAFF. DNA of the CDR3: TGTGCCAGCAGTTACTCTTCACCCCCGAACACTGAAGCTTTCTTT.

This clonotype was counted ten times or more. The chain uses TRBV30 and TRBJ1-1; no clear D gene. V lost 1 base to trimming and J lost 6 bases, with 6 bases between them. The CDR3 length is 11 residues. The germline gives CDR1 GTSNPN, CDR2 SVGIG (reference sequence). CDR3 region: CAWSETAEAFF. In DNA, the CDR3 is TGTGCCTGGAGTGAAACGGCTGAAGCTTTCTTT.

This clonotype was detected ten times or more. The chain uses TRBV11-2 and TRBJ1-2; weak D call: TRBD1 (5 bases). The V end lost 4 bases, the J end lost 2 bases, and 17 bases lay between the germline ends. There are 16 residues in the CDR3. Germline loops: CDR1 SGHAT, CDR2 FQNNGV. The CDR3 region has the DNA TGTGCCAGCAGCTCCCTCCGCGCAGGGCTCAACTATGGCTACACCTTC. Residues: CASSSLRAGLNYGYTF.

This clonotype showed up many times. The V gene is TRBV27, the J gene TRBJ2-7, with 9 positions matching TRBD2. The CDR3 extends over 16 amino acids. V trimming: 4 bases; J trimming: 0 bases; junction bases outside the gene matches: 7. In germline, CDR1 is MNHEY, CDR2 SMNVEV (reference sequence). The CDR3 nucleotides read TGTGCCAGCAGTTACAGTAGCGGGGGCGTCTCCTACGAGCAGTACTTC. Translated: CASSYSSGGVSYEQYF.

This chain uses TRBV6-6 with TRBJ1-6, with TRBD1 as a possible D gene (5 bases). The CDR3 totals 13 residues. The V and J ends lost 4 bases and 6 bases respectively, with 7 bases between them. Per the germline V gene, CDR1 is MNHNY and CDR2 is SVGAGI (reference sequence). The CDR3 region is CASSWGGNSPLHF. For the CDR3, the DNA is TGTGCCAGCAGTTGGGGGGGTAATTCACCCCTCCACTTT.

The sample holds a few counts of this clonotype. The rearrangement links TRBV5-1 to TRBJ2-1; D remains ambiguous. The V gene lost 0 bases and the J gene lost 10 bases, with 11 bases spanning the gap. In germline, CDR1 is SGHRS, CDR2 YFSETQ. This CDR3 region has 13 residues. CDR3 in amino acids: CASSLAFGEEQFF. For the CDR3, the DNA is TGCGCCAGCAGCTTGGCCTTCGGAGAGGAGCAGTTCTTC.

This clonotype was recorded many times. This chain connects TRBV4-1 to TRBJ1-2, with 9 positions matching TRBD1. The V gene end was trimmed by 0 bases and the J gene end by 2 bases; junction bases not matched to a gene: 7. Looked up from germline, CDR1 is MGHRA and CDR2 is YSYEKL. CDR3 length: 17 amino acids. The CDR3 reads CASSQDFWDRVNYGYTF. The CDR3 bases are TGCGCCAGCAGCCAAGATTTCTGGGACAGGGTGAACTATGGCTACACCTTC.

This clonotype occurred a few times. The genes are TRBV20-1 and TRBJ1-2; D is ambiguous. The CDR3 is made up of 12 amino acids. Germline CDR1 DFQATT, CDR2 SNEGSKA (reference sequence). Trimming took 1 base from V and 7 from J, leaving 10 bases between them. The CDR3 protein is CSARASEGGYTF. CDR3 nucleotides: TGCAGTGCTAGAGCCTCGGAGGGTGGCTACACCTTC.

V gene TRBV2 combines with J gene TRBJ1-5; unclear D gene. CDR3 size: 13 residues. Per the germline V gene, CDR1 is SNHLY and CDR2 is FYNNEI. Deletions cut 3 bases from V and 6 bases from J, with 9 bases between. CDR3 residues: CASSEDLGQPQHF. CDR3 nucleotide sequence: TGTGCCAGCAGTGAGGACTTAGGTCAGCCCCAGCATTTT.

This clonotype came up many times. J is TRBJ1-4 and V is TRBV4-3; D is undetermined. V lost 5 bases, J lost 0 bases, and 10 bases lay in between. The CDR3 extends over 15 amino acids. Germline V CDR1 and CDR2: LGHNA, YSLEER. The CDR3 DNA follows: TGCGCCAGCAGCGGCGGCCACACAACTAATGAAAAACTGTTTTTT. As protein: CASSGGHTTNEKLFF.

This clonotype was counted at least ten times. The CDR3 DNA follows: TGTGCCAGCAGTCCCCCGGGACTAGCGGGGAATGAGCAGTTCTTC. Protein sequence: CASSPPGLAGNEQFF. V usage is TRBV6-1 and J usage is TRBJ2-1; 13 bases align to TRBD2. From germline, CDR1 is MNHNS and CDR2 SASEGT. CDR3 length: 15 residues. The ends lost 5 bases at V and 7 bases at J; junction bases unmatched: 5.

There are many counts of this clonotype. The CDR3 DNA sequence: TGTGCCAGCAGCGTAGATGCCGGGACTAGCGGGGACAATGAGCAGTTCTTC. It yields the protein CASSVDAGTSGDNEQFF. The gene calls are TRBV9 and TRBJ2-1, with 13 bases fitting TRBD2. Germline loops: CDR1 SGDLS, CDR2 YYNGEE. The CDR3 sequence is 17 residues long. V gave up 0 bases and J gave up 5 bases; unmatched junction bases: 5.